The present T cell receptor beta chain was sequenced within a study of cytomegalovirus exposure and HLA in healthy donors. The PCR was carried out with 60 Vbeta primers and 13 Jbeta primers. Libraries were prepared by immunoSEQ multiplex PCR; TCRdb keeps only in-frame clonotypes and omits some of them. The sample has 100,000 to 150,000 clones; more than 80% are singletons. V shed 3 bases, J shed 1 base, and the junction held 6 bases outside the gene matches. Germline V gene sequence: CDR1 MDHEN, CDR2 SYDVKM. The CDR3 contains 16 residues. V is TRBV28 and J is TRBJ2-1, with TRBD2 matching over 7 bases. The receptor comes from a man in his forties in good health and CMV-seronegative. Sequenced input: PBMCs. The CDR3 protein is CASSFTGLGSYNEQFF. The DNA for the CDR3 is TGTGCCAGCAGTTTTACTGGACTAGGGTCCTACAATGAGCAGTTCTTC.